The clone carrying this TCR beta chain was detected a few times. What it binds is unknown. This record comes from a study of T cells in Graves' hyperthyroidism and ophthalmopathy. Whole-study findings and limits: Ophthalmopathy onset followed model prediction by a median roughly 6.5 months.

RNA transcripts yielded amplified TCR beta CDR3 regions. The TCR CDR3 was amplified in a first-round RT-PCR using the HTBI primer set. TCRdb analysed the multiplex PCR reads with MiXCR anew, one entry per CDR3 protein. The sample consists of over 400,000 distinct CDR3 sequences, under 25% of them appearing once. A patient was excluded if there was uncontrolled infection, other autoimmune disease, pregnancy or lactation. This sample holds PBMCs from around 9.9 ml fresh peripheral blood. The receptor comes from an older woman with Graves' ophthalmopathy. The sample comprised blood.

CDR3 residues: CASSYSIGTSGRDNEQFF. In DNA form, the CDR3 reads TGTGCCAGCAGTTACTCGATCGGGACTAGCGGGAGGGACAATGAGCAGTTCTTC. V gene TRBV6-2 or TRBV6-3 combines with J gene TRBJ2-1; TRBD2 agrees at 16 bases. The CDR3 runs 18 residues. The germline CDR1 and CDR2 sequences are MNHEY and SVGEGT. J was trimmed by 5 bases and V by 0 bases; bases with no gene match: 4.